The 20 T cell receptor beta chains in this list originate from one sample, sequenced in a study of cytomegalovirus exposure and HLA in healthy donors. The PCR used 60 Vbeta and 13 Jbeta primers. Sequencing was performed with immunoSEQ multiplex PCR; in TCRdb, only in-frame clones are kept and a portion is missing. Of under 150,000 clones listed, about 78% are singletons. Specimen: PBMCs. The receptors stem from a man aged 45-65 years in good health and CMV-seropositive.

The rearrangement links TRBV18 to TRBJ2-3; weak D call: TRBD1 (7 bases). The length of the CDR3 is 14 residues. Deletions cut 6 bases from V and 5 bases from J, with 15 bases between. Germline-derived CDR1 and CDR2 are KGHSH and LQKENI. The CDR3 DNA follows: TGTGCCAGCTCTCGCAGGGGGGTAGAAGATACGCAGTATTTT. The encoded protein is CASSRRGVEDTQYF.

The gene calls are TRBV4-1 and TRBJ1-3, with 10 bases that match TRBD1. The CDR3 covers 17 residues. With 1 base clipped from V and 3 bases from J, the junction kept 6 bases outside the gene matches. CDR1 is MGHRA, CDR2 YSYEKL, per germline. The CDR3 DNA sequence: TGCGCCAGCAGCCAAGGTCAAGGGGACAGGGGTGGAAACACCATATATTTT. Its translation: CASSQGQGDRGGNTIYF.

The rearrangement uses TRBV7-2 and TRBJ2-2; 10 positions match TRBD1. Germline trimming cut 6 bases from V and 6 bases from J; bases unmatched to any gene: 7. Germline V CDR1 and CDR2: SGHTA, FQGNSA. This CDR3 region has 15 residues. CDR3 coding DNA: TGTGCCAGCAGAAAAGACAGGGGGCGCGCCGGGGAGCTGTTTTTT. The encoded protein is CASRKDRGRAGELFF.

The rearrangement joins TRBV27 to TRBJ1-5; D is uncertain. CDR3 length: 15 residues. Germline-derived CDR1 and CDR2 are MNHEY and SMNVEV (reference sequence). V lost 3 bases to trimming and J lost 4 bases, with 13 bases between them. The CDR3 spells CASSLRAAVNQPQHF. In DNA form, the CDR3 reads TGTGCCAGCAGTTTGCGGGCCGCAGTAAATCAGCCCCAGCATTTT.

CDR3 in amino acids: CASSPNGLAGGPKDTQYF. CDR3 DNA: TGCGCCAGCAGCCCAAACGGACTAGCGGGAGGGCCGAAAGATACGCAGTATTTT. This chain links TRBV5-1 with TRBJ2-3; 15 bases line up with TRBD2. The CDR3 consists of 18 residues. Looked up from germline, CDR1 is SGHRS and CDR2 is YFSETQ. With V trimmed by 4 bases and J by 5 bases, 11 bases remained unmatched.

The chain uses TRBV5-6 and TRBJ2-3, with D possibly matching TRBD2 (5 bases). Between the trimmed V and J ends, which lost 5 bases and 0 bases, there was a span of 10 bases. Germline values: CDR1 SGHDT, CDR2 YYEEEE. The CDR3 sequence is 14 residues long. CDR3 coding DNA: TGTGCCAGCAGATCCCGGGGTAGCACAGATACGCAGTATTTT. It specifies CASRSRGSTDTQYF.

This sequence joins TRBV5-4 and TRBJ1-2, with 9 bases identical to TRBD1. V was pared by 4 bases and J by 5 bases, with 6 bases of the junction left unmatched. The CDR3 runs 14 residues. Per germline, CDR1 SGHNT and CDR2 YYREEE (reference sequence). The CDR3, as DNA: TGTGCCAGCAGCCCCGGGACAGGGCAATATGGCTACACCTTC. Amino acids: CASSPGTGQYGYTF. The entire variable domain, with the rest obtained from reference TRBV5-4 and TRBJ1-2, is as follows: ETGVTQSPTHLIKTRGQQVTLRCSSQSGHNTVSWYQQALGQGPQFIFQYYREEENGRGNFPPRFSGLQFPNYSSELNVNALELDDSALYLCASSPGTGQYGYTFGSGTRLTVV.

The CDR3 nucleotides read TGTGCCAGCAGCAGCCGACAGGGGGCAAATACGCAGTATTTT. This codes for CASSSRQGANTQYF. The chain recombines TRBV11-2 with TRBJ2-3, with 10 bases that match TRBD1. Germline V CDR1 and CDR2: SGHAT, FQNNGV. This CDR3 comprises 14 residues. V shed 5 bases and J 7 bases; nucleotides not matched to a gene: 6. Full variable domain (remainder filled in from reference TRBV11-2 and TRBJ2-3): EAGVAQSPRYKIIEKRQSVAFWCNPISGHATLYWYQQILGQGPKLLIQFQNNGVVDDSQLPKDRFSAERLKGVDSTLKIQPAKLEDSAVYLCASSSRQGANTQYFGPGTRLTVL.

V gene TRBV19 combines with J gene TRBJ2-1, with TRBD2 identical over 10 bases. V lost 9 bases to trimming and J lost 4 bases; unmatched junction nucleotides: 12. Per the germline V gene, CDR1 is LNHDA and CDR2 is SQIVND (reference sequence). The CDR3 has 16 residues. CDR3: CASAGLAGAGYNEQFF. As DNA, the CDR3 is TGTGCCAGCGCTGGTCTAGCGGGAGCGGGGTACAATGAGCAGTTCTTC. Full variable domain (remainder filled in from reference TRBV19 and TRBJ2-1): DGGITQSPKYLFRKEGQNVTLSCEQNLNHDAMYWYRQDPGQGLRLIYYSQIVNDFQKGDIAEGYSVSREKKESFPLTVTSAQKNPTAFYLCASAGLAGAGYNEQFFGPGTRLTVL.

The chain has TRBV4-1 and TRBJ2-1, with TRBD1 identical over 7 bases. The CDR3 covers 15 residues. V lost 0 bases to trimming and J lost 8 bases; unmatched junction nucleotides: 7. Germline loops: CDR1 MGHRA, CDR2 YSYEKL. CDR3 DNA sequence: TGCGCCAGCAGCCAAGAAACAGGGGTAGGCTATGAGCAGTTCTTC. Encoded protein: CASSQETGVGYEQFF.

The chain has TRBV29-1 and TRBJ1-1; maybe TRBD1 (6 bases). V was shortened by 6 bases and J by 1 base, with 12 bases between the two germline ends. CDR3 length: 13 amino acids. Looked up from germline, CDR1 is SQVTM and CDR2 is ANQGSEA. CDR3: CSVHRERNTEAFF. The DNA of the CDR3 is TGCAGCGTCCACAGGGAAAGGAACACTGAAGCTTTCTTT.

This clone was seen many times. The chain is built from TRBV5-4 and TRBJ1-1; a possible D gene is TRBD1 (6 bases). The CDR3 spans 15 residues. CDR1 SGHNT and CDR2 YYREEE come from the germline V gene (reference sequence). The V end was cut by 4 bases, the J end by 0 bases, with 13 bases between. CDR3 sequence reads: CASSPDSGLNTEAFF. CDR3 in DNA: TGTGCCAGCAGCCCGGACAGTGGATTGAACACTGAAGCTTTCTTT.

V usage is TRBV7-2 and J usage is TRBJ2-5, with D maybe TRBD2 (6 bases). In germline, CDR1 is SGHTA, CDR2 FQGNSA. This CDR3 is 17 amino acids long. V was shortened by 1 base and J by 2 bases, with 17 bases between the two germline ends. The CDR3 DNA follows: TGTGCCAGCAGCTTAGAGGGACGGCTAGCGCTGCAAGAGACCCAGTACTTC. Translation: CASSLEGRLALQETQYF.

This chain links TRBV27 with TRBJ2-1; D gene ambiguous. The V end lost 6 bases, the J end lost 5 bases, and 17 bases lay between the germline ends. The CDR3 is 15 residues long. Per the germline V gene, CDR1 is MNHEY and CDR2 is SMNVEV (reference sequence). DNA for the CDR3: TGTGCCAGCAGCCCCGGTTTGGGCCGTAACAATGAGCAGTTCTTC. Its translation: CASSPGLGRNNEQFF.

Written as DNA, the CDR3 is TGTGCCATCAGTGGGGGACAGGGCAGAGCTAACTATGGCTACACCTTC. The encoded protein is CAISGGQGRANYGYTF. The V gene is TRBV10-3, the J gene TRBJ1-2; 9 bases agree with TRBD1. Germline assignment: CDR1 ENHRY and CDR2 SYGVKD. Trimming cost V 4 bases and J 0 bases; bases outside gene matches: 6. The CDR3 runs 16 residues.

The chain carries TRBV6-1 and TRBJ2-7, with a weak D call TRBD1 (6 bases). V was shortened by 1 base and J by 5 bases, with 15 bases between the two germline ends. From germline, CDR1 is MNHNS and CDR2 SASEGT. The CDR3 has 15 amino acids. CDR3 loop: CASSEGTAHHNEQYF. CDR3 nucleotides: TGTGCCAGCAGTGAAGGGACAGCTCACCACAACGAGCAGTACTTC.

This clone was found once. In DNA, the CDR3 is TGCGCCAGCAGCTTGACAGGAGCTAACTATGGCTACACCTTC. Amino acid sequence: CASSLTGANYGYTF. This chain uses TRBV5-1 with TRBJ1-2, with TRBD1 as a possible D gene (5 bases). Trimming stripped 1 base from V and 0 bases from J, with 7 bases between. The CDR3 has 14 residues. CDR1 and CDR2 from the germline V gene are SGHRS and YFSETQ.

The gene calls are TRBV5-4 and TRBJ1-1; TRBD1 is a possible D gene (5 bases). V lost 6 bases to trimming and J lost 5 bases, with 14 bases between them. Germline V gene lookup returns CDR1 SGHNT and CDR2 YYREEE (reference sequence). The CDR3 is 13 residues long. The CDR3 here is CASTAPGWTEAFF. CDR3 DNA sequence: TGTGCCAGCACCGCCCCAGGGTGGACTGAAGCTTTCTTT.

The chain is built from TRBV5-5 and TRBJ2-1; 12 bases are a match to TRBD1. The CDR3 runs 18 residues. Per the germline V gene, CDR1 is SGHKS and CDR2 is YYEKEE (reference sequence). The junction had 7 bases not matched to a gene; V was cut back by 3 bases and J by 0 bases. The CDR3 sequence is CASSSGTGGGSSYNEQFF. The CDR3 DNA reads as TGTGCCAGCAGCTCCGGGACAGGGGGCGGGAGCTCCTACAATGAGCAGTTCTTC.

This clone was seen only a few times. This CDR3 reads CASSLPPSGGTYGTDTQYF. As DNA, the CDR3 is TGTGCCAGCAGCTTACCCCCCTCGGGAGGGACGTATGGCACAGATACGCAGTATTTT. The genes are TRBV7-9 and TRBJ2-3, with 8 bases that match TRBD2. The germline gives CDR1 SEHNR, CDR2 FQNEAQ (reference sequence). The CDR3 totals 19 residues. V gave up 2 bases and J gave up 1 base; unmatched junction bases: 14.